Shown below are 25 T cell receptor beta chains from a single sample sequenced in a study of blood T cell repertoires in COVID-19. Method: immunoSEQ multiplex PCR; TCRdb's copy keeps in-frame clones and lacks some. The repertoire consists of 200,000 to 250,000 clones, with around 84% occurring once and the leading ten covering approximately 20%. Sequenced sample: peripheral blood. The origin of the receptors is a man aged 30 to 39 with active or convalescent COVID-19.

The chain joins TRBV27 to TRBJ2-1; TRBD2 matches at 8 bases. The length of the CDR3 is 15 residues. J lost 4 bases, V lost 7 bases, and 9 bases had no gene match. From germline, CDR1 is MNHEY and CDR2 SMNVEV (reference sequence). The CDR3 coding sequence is TGTGCCAGCACCCTCGAGGGGACTAGGTACAATGAGCAGTTCTTC. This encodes CASTLEGTRYNEQFF.

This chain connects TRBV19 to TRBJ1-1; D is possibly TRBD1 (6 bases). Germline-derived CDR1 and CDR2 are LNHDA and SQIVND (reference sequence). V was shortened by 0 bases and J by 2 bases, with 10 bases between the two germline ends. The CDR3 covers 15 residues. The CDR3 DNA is TGTGCCAGTAGTATAGATGGGGGCATTAACACTGAAGCTTTCTTT. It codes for CASSIDGGINTEAFF.

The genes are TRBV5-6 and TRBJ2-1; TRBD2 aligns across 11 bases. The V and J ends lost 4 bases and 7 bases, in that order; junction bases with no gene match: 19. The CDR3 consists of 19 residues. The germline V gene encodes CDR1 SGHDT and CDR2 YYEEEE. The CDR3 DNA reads TGTGCCAGCAGCACTTGGGGGACTAATAGCGGGAGGGCCGCGAATGAGCAGTTCTTC. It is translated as CASSTWGTNSGRAANEQFF.

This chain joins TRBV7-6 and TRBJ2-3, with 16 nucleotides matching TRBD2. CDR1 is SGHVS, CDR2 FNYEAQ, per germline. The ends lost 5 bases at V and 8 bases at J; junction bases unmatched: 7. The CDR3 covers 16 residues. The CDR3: CASSPGLAGGPITQYF. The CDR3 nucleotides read TGTGCCAGCAGCCCGGGACTAGCGGGGGGGCCGATTACGCAGTATTTT.

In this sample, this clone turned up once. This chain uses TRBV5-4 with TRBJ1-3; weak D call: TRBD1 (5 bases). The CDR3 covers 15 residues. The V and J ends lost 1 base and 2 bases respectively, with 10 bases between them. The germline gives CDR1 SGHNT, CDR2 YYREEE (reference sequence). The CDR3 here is CASSLSAGTGNTIYF. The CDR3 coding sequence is TGTGCCAGCAGCTTGTCGGCAGGGACTGGAAACACCATATATTTT.

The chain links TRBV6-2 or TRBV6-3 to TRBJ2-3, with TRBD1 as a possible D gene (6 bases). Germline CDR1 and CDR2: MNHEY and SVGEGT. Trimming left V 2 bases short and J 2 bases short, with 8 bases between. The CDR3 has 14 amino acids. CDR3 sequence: CASSYGQTTDTQYF. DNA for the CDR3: TGTGCCAGCAGTTACGGACAGACCACAGATACGCAGTATTTT.

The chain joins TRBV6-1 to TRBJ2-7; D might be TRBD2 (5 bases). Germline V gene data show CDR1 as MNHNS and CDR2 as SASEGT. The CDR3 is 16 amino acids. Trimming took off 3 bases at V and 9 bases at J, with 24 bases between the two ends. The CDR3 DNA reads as TGTGCCAGCAGTGATTCTGGCGGGTACCTGTGGGATGGGCAGTACTTC. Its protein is CASSDSGGYLWDGQYF.

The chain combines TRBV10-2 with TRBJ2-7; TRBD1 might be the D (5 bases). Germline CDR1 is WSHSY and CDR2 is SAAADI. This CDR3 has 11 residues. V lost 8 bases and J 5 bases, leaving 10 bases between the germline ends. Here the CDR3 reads CASGVGHEQYF. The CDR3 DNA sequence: TGCGCCAGCGGCGTGGGGCACGAGCAGTACTTC.

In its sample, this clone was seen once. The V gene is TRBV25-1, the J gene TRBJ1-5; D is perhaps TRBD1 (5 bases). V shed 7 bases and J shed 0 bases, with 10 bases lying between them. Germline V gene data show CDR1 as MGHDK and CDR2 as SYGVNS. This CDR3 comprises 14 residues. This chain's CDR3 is CASKGHLSNQPQHF. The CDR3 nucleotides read TGTGCCAGCAAAGGACACCTTAGCAATCAGCCCCAGCATTTT.

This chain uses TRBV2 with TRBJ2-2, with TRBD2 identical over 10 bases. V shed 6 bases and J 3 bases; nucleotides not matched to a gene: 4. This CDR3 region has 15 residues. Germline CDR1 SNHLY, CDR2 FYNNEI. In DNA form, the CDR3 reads TGTGCCAGCAGAGGGCTAGCGGGGGACACCGGGGAGCTGTTTTTT. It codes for CASRGLAGDTGELFF.

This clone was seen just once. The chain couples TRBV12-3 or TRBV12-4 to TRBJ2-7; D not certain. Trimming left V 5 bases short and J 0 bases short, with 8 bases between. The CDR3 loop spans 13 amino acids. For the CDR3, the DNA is TGTGCCAGCAGTATCGTCCCCTCCTACGAGCAGTACTTC. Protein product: CASSIVPSYEQYF.

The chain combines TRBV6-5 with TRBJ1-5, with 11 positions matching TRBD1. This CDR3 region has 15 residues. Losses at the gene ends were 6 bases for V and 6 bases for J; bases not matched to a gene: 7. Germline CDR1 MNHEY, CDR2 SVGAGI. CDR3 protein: CASSRDRGSFQPQHF. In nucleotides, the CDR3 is TGTGCCAGCAGCCGGGACAGGGGGTCATTTCAGCCCCAGCATTTT.

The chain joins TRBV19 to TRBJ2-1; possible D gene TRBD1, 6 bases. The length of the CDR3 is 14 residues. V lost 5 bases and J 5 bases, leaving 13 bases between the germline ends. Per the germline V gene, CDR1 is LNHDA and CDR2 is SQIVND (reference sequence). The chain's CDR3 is CASSWGPLNNEQFF. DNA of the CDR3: TGTGCCAGTAGTTGGGGGCCATTGAACAATGAGCAGTTCTTC.

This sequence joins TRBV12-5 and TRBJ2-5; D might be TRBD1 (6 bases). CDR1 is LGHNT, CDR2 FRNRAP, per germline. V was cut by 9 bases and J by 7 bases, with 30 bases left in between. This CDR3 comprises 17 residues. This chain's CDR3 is CAREERTDHFNPGTQYF. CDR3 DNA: TGTGCTAGGGAAGAGCGGACAGATCACTTTAACCCTGGGACCCAGTACTTC.

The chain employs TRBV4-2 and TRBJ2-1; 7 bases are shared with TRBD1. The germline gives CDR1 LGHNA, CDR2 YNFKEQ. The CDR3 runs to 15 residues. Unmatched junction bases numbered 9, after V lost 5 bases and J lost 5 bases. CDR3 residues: CASSAWTGEDNEQFF. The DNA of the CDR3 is TGTGCCAGCAGCGCCTGGACAGGCGAGGACAATGAGCAGTTCTTC.

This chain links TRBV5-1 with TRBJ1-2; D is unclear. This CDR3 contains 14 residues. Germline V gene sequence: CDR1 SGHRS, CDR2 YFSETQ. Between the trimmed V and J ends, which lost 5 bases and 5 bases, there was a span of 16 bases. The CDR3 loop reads CASRKDSEFYGYTF. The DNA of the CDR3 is TGCGCCAGCAGGAAGGACTCAGAATTTTATGGCTACACCTTC.

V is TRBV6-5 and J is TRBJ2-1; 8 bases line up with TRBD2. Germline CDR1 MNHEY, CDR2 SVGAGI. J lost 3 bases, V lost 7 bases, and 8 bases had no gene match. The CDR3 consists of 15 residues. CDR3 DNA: TGTGCCAGCACCCTGAGCGGGGGACGCTACAATGAGCAGTTCTTC. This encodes CASTLSGGRYNEQFF.

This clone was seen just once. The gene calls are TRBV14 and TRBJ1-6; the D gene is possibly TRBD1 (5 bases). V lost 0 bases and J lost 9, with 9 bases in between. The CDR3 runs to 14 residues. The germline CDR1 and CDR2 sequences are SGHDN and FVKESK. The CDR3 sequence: CASSQEHRPSPLHF. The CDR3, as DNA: TGTGCCAGCAGCCAAGAACACAGGCCTTCACCCCTCCACTTT.

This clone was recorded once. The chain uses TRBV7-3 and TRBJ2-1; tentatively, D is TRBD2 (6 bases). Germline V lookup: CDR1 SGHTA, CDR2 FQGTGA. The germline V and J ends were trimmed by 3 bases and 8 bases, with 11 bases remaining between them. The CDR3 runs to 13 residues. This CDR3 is CASSFQTRDEQFF. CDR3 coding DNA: TGTGCCAGCAGCTTCCAGACTAGAGATGAGCAGTTCTTC.

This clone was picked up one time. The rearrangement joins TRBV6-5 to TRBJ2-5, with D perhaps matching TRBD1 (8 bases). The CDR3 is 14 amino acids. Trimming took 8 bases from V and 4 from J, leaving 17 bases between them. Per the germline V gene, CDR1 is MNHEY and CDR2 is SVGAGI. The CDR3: CASREETGGETQYF. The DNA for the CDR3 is TGTGCCAGCCGGGAGGAAACAGGGGGAGAGACCCAGTACTTC.

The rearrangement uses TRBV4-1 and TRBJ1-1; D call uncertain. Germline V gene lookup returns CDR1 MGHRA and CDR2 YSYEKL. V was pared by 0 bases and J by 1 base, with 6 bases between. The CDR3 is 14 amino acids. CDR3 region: CASSQDTGNTEAFF. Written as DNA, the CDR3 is TGCGCCAGCAGCCAAGATACGGGGAACACTGAAGCTTTCTTT.

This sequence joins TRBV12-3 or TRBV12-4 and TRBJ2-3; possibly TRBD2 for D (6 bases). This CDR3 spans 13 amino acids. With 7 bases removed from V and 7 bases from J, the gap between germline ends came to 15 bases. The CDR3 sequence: CASTGTDRNTQYF. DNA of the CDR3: TGTGCCAGCACCGGGACTGACCGAAATACGCAGTATTTT.

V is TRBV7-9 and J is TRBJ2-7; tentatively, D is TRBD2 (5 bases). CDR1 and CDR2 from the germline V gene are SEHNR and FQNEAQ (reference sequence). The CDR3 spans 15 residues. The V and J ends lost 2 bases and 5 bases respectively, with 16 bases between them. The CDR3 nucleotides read TGTGCCAGCAGCTTATATATATCCCCGGAGGACGAGCAGTACTTC. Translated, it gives CASSLYISPEDEQYF.

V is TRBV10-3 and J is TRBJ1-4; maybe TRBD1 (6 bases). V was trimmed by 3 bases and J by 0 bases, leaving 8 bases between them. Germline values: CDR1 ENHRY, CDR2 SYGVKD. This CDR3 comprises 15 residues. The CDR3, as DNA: TGTGCCATCAGTGAAGGGACATCAACTAATGAAAAACTGTTTTTT. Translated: CAISEGTSTNEKLFF.

The CDR3 reads CASSARDNEQFF. DNA for the CDR3: TGTGCCAGCAGCGCCCGGGACAATGAGCAGTTCTTC. The chain recombines TRBV5-4 with TRBJ2-1; no definite D call. The V end lost 4 bases, the J end lost 5 bases, and 7 bases lay between the germline ends. The length of the CDR3 is 12 residues. CDR1 and CDR2 (germline): SGHNT, YYREEE (reference sequence). Full variable domain (remainder filled in from reference TRBV5-4 and TRBJ2-1): ETGVTQSPTHLIKTRGQQVTLRCSSQSGHNTVSWYQQALGQGPQFIFQYYREEENGRGNFPPRFSGLQFPNYSSELNVNALELDDSALYLCASSARDNEQFFGPGTRLTVL.